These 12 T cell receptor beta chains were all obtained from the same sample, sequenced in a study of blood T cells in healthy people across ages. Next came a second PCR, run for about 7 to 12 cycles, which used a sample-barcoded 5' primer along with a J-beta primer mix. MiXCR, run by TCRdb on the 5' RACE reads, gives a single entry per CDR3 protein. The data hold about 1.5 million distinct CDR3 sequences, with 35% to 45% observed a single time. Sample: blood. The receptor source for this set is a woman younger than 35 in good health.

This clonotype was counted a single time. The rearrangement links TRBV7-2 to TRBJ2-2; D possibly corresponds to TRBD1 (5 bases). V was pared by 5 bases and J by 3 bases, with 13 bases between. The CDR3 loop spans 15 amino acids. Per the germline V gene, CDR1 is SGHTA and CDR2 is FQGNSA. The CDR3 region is CASSIRLGDTGELFF. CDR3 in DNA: TGTGCCAGCAGCATTCGATTAGGGGACACCGGGGAGCTGTTTTTT.

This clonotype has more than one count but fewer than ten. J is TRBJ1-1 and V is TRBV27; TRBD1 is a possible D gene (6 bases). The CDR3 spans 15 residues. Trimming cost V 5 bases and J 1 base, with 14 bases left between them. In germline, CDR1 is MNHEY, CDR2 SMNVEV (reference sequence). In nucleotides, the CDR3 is TGTGCCAGCAGTCCCTTAGGACAGACGAACACTGAAGCTTTCTTT. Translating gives CASSPLGQTNTEAFF.

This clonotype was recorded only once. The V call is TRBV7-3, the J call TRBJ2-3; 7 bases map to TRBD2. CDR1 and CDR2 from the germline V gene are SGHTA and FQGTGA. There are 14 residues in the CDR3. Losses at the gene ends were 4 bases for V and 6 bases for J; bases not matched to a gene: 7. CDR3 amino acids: CASSSLTSRDTQYF. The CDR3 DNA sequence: TGTGCCAGCAGCTCCCTGACTAGCAGGGATACGCAGTATTTT.

CDR3 amino acids: CASQPDRGTDTQYF. The CDR3 region has the DNA TGTGCCAGTCAACCCGACCGAGGCACAGATACGCAGTATTTT. This chain uses TRBV11-2 with TRBJ2-3; no clear D. V shed 9 bases and J shed 1 base, with 14 bases lying between them. This CDR3 has 14 residues. Germline CDR1 SGHAT, CDR2 FQNNGV. Full variable domain (rest looked up from reference TRBV11-2 and TRBJ2-3): EAGVAQSPRYKIIEKRQSVAFWCNPISGHATLYWYQQILGQGPKLLIQFQNNGVVDDSQLPKDRFSAERLKGVDSTLKIQPAKLEDSAVYLCASQPDRGTDTQYFGPGTRLTVL.

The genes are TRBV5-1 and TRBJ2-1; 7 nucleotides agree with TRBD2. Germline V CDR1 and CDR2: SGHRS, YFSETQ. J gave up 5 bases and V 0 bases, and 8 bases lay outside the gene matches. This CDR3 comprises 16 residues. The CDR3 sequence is CASSLGPASGDNEQFF. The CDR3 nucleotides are TGCGCCAGCAGCTTGGGCCCGGCCAGCGGGGACAATGAGCAGTTCTTC.

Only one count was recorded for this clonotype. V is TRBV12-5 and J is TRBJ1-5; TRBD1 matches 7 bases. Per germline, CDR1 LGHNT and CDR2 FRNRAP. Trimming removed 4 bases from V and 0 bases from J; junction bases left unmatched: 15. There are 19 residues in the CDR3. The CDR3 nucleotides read TGTGCTAGTGGTTCCACGAGCAGGGGGGTACTTTATAGCAATCAGCCCCAGCATTTT. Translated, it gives CASGSTSRGVLYSNQPQHF.

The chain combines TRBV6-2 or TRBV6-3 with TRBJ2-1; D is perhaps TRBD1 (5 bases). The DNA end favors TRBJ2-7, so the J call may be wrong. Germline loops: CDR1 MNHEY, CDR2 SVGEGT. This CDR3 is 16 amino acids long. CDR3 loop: CASSYSDTYPYNEQYF. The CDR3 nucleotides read TGTGCCAGCAGTTACTCGGACACTTATCCCTACAATGAGCAGTACTTC.

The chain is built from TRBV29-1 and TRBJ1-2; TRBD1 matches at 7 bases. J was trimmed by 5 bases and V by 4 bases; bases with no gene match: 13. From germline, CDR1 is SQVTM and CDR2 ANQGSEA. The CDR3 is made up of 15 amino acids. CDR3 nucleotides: TGCAGCGTTGGCGAGGGACAGATTCGTGGATATGGCTACACCTTC. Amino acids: CSVGEGQIRGYGYTF.

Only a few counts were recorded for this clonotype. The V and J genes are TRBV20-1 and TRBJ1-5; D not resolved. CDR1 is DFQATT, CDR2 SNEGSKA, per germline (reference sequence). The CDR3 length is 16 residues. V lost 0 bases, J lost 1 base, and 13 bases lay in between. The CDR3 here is CSAREELTPSNQPQHF. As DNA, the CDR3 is TGCAGTGCTAGAGAGGAACTTACCCCGAGCAATCAGCCCCAGCATTTT.

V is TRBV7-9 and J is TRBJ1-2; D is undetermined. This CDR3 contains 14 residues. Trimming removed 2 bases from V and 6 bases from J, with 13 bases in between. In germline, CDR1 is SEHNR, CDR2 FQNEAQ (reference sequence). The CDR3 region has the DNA TGTGCCAGCAGCTTATATTCCGGGAATGATGGCTACACCTTC. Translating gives CASSLYSGNDGYTF.

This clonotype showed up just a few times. Here the CDR3 reads CASSMGALDTQYF. The CDR3 DNA follows: TGTGCCAGCAGTATGGGGGCTCTTGATACGCAGTATTTT. J is TRBJ2-3 and V is TRBV6-5; tentative D call: TRBD1 (6 bases). CDR1 and CDR2 (germline): MNHEY, SVGAGI. V shed 5 bases and J shed 6 bases, with 12 bases lying between them. CDR3 size: 13 residues.

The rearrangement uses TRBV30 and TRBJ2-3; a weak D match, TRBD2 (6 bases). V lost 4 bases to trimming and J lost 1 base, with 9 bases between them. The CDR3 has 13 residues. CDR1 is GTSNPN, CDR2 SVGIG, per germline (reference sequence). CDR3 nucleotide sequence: TGTGCCTGGAAATTAGCGGGCACAGATACGCAGTATTTT. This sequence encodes CAWKLAGTDTQYF.